This TCR beta chain was captured by sequencing in a study of long-term antiretroviral therapy in people with HIV. Study-level results: Repertoires looked antigen-experienced, with only a slight naive shift after ART. Blood obtained between the mid-2000s and the late 2010s may reflect older ART regimens. Across all time points, the repertoire was dominated by clones that expanded before ART.

Regarding this clone: The antigen is unknown.

This CDR3 contains 16 residues. The V end was cut by 0 bases, the J end by 0 bases, with 10 bases between. The germline CDR1 and CDR2 sequences are SGHTS and YDEGEE. Investigators performed immunoSEQ version v3.0 at survey level. The protocol was immunoSEQ multiplex PCR, while the TCRdb copy is restricted to in-frame clones and leaves out a portion. This sample has some 20,000 clones, with around 86% found just once. The source was unsorted PBMCs, collected 0.5 years after starting antiretroviral therapy. The chain combines TRBV5-8 with TRBJ1-3, with D uncertain. The clonotype originates from a man aged 35 to 55 with HIV. This chain's CDR3 is CASSLDPGDSGNTIYF. CDR3 coding DNA: TGTGCCAGCAGCTTGGATCCGGGCGACTCTGGAAACACCATATATTTT.